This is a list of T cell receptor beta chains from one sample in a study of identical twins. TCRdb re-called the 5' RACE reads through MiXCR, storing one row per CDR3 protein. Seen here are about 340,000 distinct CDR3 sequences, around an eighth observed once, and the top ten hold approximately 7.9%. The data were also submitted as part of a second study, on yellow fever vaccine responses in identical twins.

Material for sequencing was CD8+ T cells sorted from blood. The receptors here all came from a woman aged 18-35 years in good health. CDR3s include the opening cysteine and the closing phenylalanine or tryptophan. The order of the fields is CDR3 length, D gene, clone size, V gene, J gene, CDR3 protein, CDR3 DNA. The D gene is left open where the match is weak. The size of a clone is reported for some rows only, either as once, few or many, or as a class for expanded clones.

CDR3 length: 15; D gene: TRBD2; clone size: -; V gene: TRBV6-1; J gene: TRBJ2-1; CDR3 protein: CASSPLASGRHEQFF; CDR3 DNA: TGTGCCAGCAGCCCTCTAGCTAGCGGGAGACATGAGCAGTTCTTC
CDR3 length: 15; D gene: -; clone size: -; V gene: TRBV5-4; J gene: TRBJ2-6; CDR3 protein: CASSLQSSGANVLTF; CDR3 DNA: TGTGCCAGCAGCTTGCAGAGCTCTGGGGCCAACGTCCTGACTTTC
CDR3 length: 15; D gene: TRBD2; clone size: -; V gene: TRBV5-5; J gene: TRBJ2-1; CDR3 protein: CASSPTSGGVNEQFF; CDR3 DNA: TGTGCCAGCAGCCCGACTAGCGGGGGGGTAAATGAGCAGTTCTTC
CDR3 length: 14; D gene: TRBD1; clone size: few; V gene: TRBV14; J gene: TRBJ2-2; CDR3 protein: CASSRQGNTGELFF; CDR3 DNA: TGTGCCAGCAGCCGACAGGGGAACACCGGGGAGCTGTTTTTT
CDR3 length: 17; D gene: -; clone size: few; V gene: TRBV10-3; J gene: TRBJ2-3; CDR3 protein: CAISESAYRSSTDTQYF; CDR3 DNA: TGTGCCATCAGTGAGTCGGCGTATCGGTCTAGCACAGATACGCAGTATTTT
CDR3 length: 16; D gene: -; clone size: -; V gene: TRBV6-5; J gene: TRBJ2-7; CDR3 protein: CASSYSSGAAVYEQYF; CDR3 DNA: TGTGCCAGCAGTTACTCCTCAGGGGCAGCCGTCTACGAGCAGTACTTC
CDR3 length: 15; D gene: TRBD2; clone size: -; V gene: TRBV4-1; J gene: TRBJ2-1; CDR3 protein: CASSQETSGRVEQFF; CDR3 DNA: TGCGCCAGCAGCCAAGAGACTAGCGGGAGGGTTGAGCAGTTCTTC
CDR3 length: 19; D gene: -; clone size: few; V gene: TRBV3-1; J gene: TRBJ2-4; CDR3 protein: CASSRGRGGEGLAKNIQYF; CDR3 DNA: TGTGCCAGCAGCCGGGGAAGAGGGGGCGAGGGACTAGCCAAAAACATTCAGTACTTC
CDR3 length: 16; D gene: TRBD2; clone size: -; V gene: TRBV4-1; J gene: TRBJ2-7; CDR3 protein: CASSQYPGLRDYEQYF; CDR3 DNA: TGCGCCAGCAGCCAATATCCGGGACTAAGGGACTACGAGCAGTACTTC
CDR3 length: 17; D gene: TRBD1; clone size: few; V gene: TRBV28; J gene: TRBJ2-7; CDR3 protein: CASSYWGQGFRSYEQYF; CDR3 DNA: TGTGCCAGCAGTTATTGGGGACAGGGCTTTAGGTCCTACGAGCAGTACTTC
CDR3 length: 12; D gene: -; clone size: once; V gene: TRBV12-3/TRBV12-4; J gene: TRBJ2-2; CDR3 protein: CASSLYPGELFF; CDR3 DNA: TGTGCCAGCAGTCTCTACCCCGGGGAGCTGTTTTTT
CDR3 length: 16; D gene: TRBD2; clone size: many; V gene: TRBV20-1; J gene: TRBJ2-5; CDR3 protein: CSARRQLAGEQETQYF; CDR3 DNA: TGCAGTGCTAGGCGTCAACTAGCGGGAGAACAAGAGACCCAGTACTTC
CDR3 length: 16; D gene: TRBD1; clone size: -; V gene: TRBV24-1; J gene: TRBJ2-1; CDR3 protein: CATSDVDRDSYNEQFF; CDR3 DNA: TGTGCCACCAGTGATGTTGACAGGGACTCCTACAATGAGCAGTTCTTC
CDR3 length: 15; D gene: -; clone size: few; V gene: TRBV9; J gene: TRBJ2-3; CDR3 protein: CASSPEDGHTDTQYF; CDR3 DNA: TGTGCCAGCAGCCCCGAGGATGGGCACACAGATACGCAGTATTTT
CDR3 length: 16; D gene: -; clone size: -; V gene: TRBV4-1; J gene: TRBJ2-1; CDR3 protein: CASSQTVGGAYNEQFF; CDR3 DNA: TGCGCCAGCAGCCAAACCGTCGGGGGAGCTTACAATGAGCAGTTCTTC
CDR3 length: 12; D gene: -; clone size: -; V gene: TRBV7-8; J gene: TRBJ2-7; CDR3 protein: CASSENYYEQYF; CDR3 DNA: TGTGCCAGCAGCGAAAACTACTACGAGCAGTACTTC